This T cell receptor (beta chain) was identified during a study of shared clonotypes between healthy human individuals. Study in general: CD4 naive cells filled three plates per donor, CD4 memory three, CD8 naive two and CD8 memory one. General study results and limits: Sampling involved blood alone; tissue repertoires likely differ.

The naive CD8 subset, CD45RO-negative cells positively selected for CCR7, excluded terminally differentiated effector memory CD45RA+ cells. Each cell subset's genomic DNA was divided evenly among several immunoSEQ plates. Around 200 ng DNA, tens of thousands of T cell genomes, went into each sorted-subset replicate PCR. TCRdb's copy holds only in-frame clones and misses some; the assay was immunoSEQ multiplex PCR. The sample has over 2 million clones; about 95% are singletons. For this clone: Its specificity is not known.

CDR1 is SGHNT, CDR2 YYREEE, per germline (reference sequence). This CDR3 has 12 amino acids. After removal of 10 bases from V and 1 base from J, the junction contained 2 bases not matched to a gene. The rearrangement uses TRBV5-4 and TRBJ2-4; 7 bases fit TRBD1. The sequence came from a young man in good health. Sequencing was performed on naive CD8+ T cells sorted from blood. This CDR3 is CAVQGAKNIQYF. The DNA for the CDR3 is TGTGCCGTACAGGGGGCCAAAAACATTCAGTACTTC.